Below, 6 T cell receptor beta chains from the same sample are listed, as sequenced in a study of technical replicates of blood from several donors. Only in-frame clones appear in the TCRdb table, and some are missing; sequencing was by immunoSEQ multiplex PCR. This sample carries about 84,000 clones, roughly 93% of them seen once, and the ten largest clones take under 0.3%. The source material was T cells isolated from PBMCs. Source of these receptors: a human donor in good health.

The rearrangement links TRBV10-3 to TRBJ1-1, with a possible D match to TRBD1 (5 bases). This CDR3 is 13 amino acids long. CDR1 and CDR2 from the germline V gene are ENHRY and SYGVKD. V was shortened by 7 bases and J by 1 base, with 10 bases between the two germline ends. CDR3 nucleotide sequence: TGTGCCATCACGAGGGACTCGAACACTGAAGCTTTCTTT. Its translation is CAITRDSNTEAFF.

CDR3 sequence reads: CASRTGEGTEAFF. The DNA of the CDR3 is TGTGCCAGCAGGACAGGGGAGGGCACTGAAGCTTTCTTT. The rearrangement uses TRBV6-1 and TRBJ1-1; 8 bases map to TRBD1. This CDR3 contains 13 residues. Germline CDR1 is MNHNS and CDR2 is SASEGT. V dropped 6 bases and J dropped 4; count of bases not matched to a gene: 4.

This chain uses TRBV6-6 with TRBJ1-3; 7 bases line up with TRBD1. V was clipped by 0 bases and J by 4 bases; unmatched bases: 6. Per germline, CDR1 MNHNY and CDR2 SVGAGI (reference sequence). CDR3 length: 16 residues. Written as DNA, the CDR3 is TGTGCCAGCAGTTACTCGAGACAGGGATTAGGAAACACCATATATTTT. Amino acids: CASSYSRQGLGNTIYF.

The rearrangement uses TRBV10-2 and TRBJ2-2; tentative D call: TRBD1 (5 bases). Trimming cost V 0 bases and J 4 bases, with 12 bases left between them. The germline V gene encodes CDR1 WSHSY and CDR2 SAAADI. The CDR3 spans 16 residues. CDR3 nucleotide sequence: TGCGCCAGCAGTGAGTCGGAGCCAGGGTCCACCGGGGAGCTGTTTTTT. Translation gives CASSESEPGSTGELFF.

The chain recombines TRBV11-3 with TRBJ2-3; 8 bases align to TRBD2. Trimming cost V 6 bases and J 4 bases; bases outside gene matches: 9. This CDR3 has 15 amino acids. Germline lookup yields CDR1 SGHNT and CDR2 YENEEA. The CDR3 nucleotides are TGTGCCAGCAGTATGAGCGGGAGTGTTGCAGATACGCAGTATTTT. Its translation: CASSMSGSVADTQYF.

The CDR3 sequence: CAIRTALLASTGELFF. In DNA, the CDR3 is TGTGCCATCAGGACAGCTCTGTTGGCGAGTACCGGGGAGCTGTTTTTT. J is TRBJ2-2 and V is TRBV10-3; D might be TRBD1 (5 bases). Trimming left V 6 bases short and J 5 bases short, with 19 bases between. This CDR3 has 16 amino acids. The germline V gene has CDR1 ENHRY and CDR2 SYGVKD.